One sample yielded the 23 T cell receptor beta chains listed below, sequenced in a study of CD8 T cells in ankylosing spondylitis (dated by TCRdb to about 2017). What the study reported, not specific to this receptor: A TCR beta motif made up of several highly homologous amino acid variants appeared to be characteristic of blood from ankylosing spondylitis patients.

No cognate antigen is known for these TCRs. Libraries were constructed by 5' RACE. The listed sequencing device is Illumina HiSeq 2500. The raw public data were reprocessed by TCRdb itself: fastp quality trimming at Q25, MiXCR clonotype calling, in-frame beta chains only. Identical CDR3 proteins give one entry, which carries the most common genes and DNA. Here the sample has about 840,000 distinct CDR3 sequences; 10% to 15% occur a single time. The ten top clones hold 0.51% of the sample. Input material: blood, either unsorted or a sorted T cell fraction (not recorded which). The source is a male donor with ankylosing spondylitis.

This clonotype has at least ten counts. CDR3 nucleotide sequence: TGCAGCGGTGAGTTGGACAGCATTTCCAATGAGCAGTTCTTC. It codes for CSGELDSISNEQFF. The V and J genes are TRBV29-1 and TRBJ2-1; weak D call: TRBD1 (6 bases). Trimming took off 7 bases at V and 6 bases at J, with 19 bases between the two ends. CDR3 size: 14 residues. Germline V gene sequence: CDR1 SQVTM, CDR2 ANQGSEA.

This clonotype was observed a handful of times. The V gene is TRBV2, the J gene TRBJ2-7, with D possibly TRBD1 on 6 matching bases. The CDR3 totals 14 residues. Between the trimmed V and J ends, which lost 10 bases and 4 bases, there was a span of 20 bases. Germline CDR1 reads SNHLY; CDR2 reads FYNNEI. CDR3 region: CATSEQGSLYEQYF. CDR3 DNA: TGTGCCACCTCAGAACAGGGCTCTCTATACGAGCAGTACTTC.

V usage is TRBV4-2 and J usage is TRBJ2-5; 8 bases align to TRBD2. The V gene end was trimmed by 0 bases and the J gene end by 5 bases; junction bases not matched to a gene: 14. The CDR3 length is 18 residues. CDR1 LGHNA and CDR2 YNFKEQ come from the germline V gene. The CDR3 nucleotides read TGTGCCAGCAGCCAAGATGGGTACCTTAGCGGGGTGATGGAGACCCAGTACTTC. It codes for CASSQDGYLSGVMETQYF.

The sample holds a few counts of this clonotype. Written as DNA, the CDR3 is TGTGCCAGCTCACCTACTAGCGGGCTGGGCACAGATACGCAGTATTTT. Protein: CASSPTSGLGTDTQYF. This chain links TRBV18 with TRBJ2-3, with 9 positions matching TRBD2. The V segment lost 3 bases and the J segment 1 base; nucleotides outside the gene matches: 5. The CDR3 is 16 residues long. CDR1 and CDR2 (germline): KGHSH, LQKENI.

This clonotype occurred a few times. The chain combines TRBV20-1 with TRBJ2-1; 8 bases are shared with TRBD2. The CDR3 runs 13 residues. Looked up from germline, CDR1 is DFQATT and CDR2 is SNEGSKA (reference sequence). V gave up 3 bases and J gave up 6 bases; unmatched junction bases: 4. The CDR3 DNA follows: TGCAGTGCTAGTATCGCGGGAGGCAATGAGCAGTTCTTC. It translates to CSASIAGGNEQFF.

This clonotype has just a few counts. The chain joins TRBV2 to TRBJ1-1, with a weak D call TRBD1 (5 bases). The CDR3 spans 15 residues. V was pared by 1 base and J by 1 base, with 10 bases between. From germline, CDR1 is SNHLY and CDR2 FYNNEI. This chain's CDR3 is CASSEGGGANTEAFF. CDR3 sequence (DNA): TGTGCCAGCAGTGAAGGCGGAGGGGCGAACACTGAAGCTTTCTTT. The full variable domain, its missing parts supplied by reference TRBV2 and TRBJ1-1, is EPEVTQTPSHQVTQMGQEVILRCVPISNHLYFYWYRQILGQKVEFLVSFYNNEISEKSEIFDDQFSVERPDGSNFTLKIRSTKLEDSAMYFCASSEGGGANTEAFFGQGTRLTVV.

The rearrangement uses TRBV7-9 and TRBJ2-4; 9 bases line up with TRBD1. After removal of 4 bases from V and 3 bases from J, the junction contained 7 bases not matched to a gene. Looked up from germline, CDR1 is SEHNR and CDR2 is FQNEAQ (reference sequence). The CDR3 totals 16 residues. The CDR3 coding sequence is TGTGCCAGCAGCTCATACAGGGGGCTTGTCAAAAACATTCAGTACTTC. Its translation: CASSSYRGLVKNIQYF.

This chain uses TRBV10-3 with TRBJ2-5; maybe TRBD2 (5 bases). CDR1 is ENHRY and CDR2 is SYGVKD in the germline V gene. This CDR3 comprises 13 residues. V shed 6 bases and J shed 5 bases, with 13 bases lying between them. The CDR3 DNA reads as TGTGCCATCAGGCGGAAGGGAGAGGAGACCCAGTACTTC. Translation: CAIRRKGEETQYF.

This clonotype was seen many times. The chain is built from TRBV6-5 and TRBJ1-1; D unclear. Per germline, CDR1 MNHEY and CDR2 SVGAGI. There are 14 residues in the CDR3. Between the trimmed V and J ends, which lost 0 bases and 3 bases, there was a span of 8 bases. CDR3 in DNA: TGTGCCAGCAGTTACTCGGGCAGCTACACTGAAGCTTTCTTT. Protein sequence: CASSYSGSYTEAFF.

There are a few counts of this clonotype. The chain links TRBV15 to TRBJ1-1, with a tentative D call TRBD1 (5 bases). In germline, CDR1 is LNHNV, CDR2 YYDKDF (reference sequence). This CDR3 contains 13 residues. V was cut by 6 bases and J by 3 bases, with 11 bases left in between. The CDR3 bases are TGTGCCACCAGTTCCAGGGTTGACACTGAAGCTTTCTTT. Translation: CATSSRVDTEAFF.

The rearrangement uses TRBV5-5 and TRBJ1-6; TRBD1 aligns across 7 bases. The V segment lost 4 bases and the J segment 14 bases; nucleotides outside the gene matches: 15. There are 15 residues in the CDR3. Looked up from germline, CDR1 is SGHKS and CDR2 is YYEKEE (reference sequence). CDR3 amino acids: CASSGKQGLLGTLHF. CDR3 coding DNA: TGTGCCAGCAGCGGGAAACAGGGGCTCTTAGGCACCCTCCACTTT.

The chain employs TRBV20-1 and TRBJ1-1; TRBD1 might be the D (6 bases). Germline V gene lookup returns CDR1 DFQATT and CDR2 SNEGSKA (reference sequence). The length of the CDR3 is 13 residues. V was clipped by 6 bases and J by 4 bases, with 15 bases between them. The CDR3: CSAIWGLGTEAFF. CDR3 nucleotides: TGCAGTGCGATATGGGGGCTCGGCACTGAAGCTTTCTTT.

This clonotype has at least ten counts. The CDR3 coding sequence is TGTGCCAGCAGTTATTCTGGACAGGCAACTGGAAACACCATATATTTT. It is translated as CASSYSGQATGNTIYF. This chain uses TRBV6-5 with TRBJ1-3; 7 bases are shared with TRBD1. The ends lost 3 bases at V and 2 bases at J; junction bases unmatched: 7. Per the germline V gene, CDR1 is MNHEY and CDR2 is SVGAGI. CDR3 length equals 16 residues.

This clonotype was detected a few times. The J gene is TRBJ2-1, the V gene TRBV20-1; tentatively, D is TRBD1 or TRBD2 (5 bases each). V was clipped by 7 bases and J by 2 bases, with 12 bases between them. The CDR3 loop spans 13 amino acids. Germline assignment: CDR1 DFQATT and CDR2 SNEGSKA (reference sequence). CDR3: CSGAGDAYNEQFF. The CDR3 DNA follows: TGCAGTGGAGCCGGGGACGCCTACAATGAGCAGTTCTTC.

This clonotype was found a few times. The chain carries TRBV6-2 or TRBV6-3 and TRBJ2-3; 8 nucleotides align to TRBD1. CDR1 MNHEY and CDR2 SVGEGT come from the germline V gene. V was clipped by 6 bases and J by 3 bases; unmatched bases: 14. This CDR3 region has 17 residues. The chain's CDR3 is CASSFLQGVRRTDTQYF. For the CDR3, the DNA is TGTGCCAGCAGCTTCCTACAGGGGGTGAGGAGGACAGATACGCAGTATTTT.

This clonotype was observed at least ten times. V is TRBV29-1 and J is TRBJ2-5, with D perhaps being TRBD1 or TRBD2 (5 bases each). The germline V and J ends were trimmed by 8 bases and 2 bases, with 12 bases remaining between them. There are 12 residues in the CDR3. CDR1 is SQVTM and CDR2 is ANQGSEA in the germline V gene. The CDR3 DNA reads TGCAGCTCGGGACGGACACAAGAGACCCAGTACTTC. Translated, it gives CSSGRTQETQYF.

The CDR3 DNA reads TGCGCCAGCACCCAGGGGATGATCACAGATACGCAGTATTTT. Its translation: CASTQGMITDTQYF. The rearrangement uses TRBV5-1 and TRBJ2-3, with D possibly TRBD1 on 6 matching bases. The V gene lost 6 bases and the J gene lost 2 bases, with 13 bases spanning the gap. The CDR3 totals 14 residues. Per the germline V gene, CDR1 is SGHRS and CDR2 is YFSETQ.

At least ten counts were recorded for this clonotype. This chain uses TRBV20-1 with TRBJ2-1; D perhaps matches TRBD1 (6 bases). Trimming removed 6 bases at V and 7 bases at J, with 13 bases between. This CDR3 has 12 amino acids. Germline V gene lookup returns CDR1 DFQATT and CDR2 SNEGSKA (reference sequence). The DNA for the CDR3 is TGCAGTGCATACGGACAGCTGAATGAGCAGTTCTTC. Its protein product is CSAYGQLNEQFF.

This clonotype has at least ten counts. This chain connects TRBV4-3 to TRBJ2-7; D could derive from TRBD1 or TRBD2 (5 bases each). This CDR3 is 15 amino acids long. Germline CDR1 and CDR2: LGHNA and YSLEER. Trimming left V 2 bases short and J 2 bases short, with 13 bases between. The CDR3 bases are TGCGCCAGCAGCCAACAGGGACGGGGAACCTACGAGCAGTACTTC. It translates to CASSQQGRGTYEQYF.

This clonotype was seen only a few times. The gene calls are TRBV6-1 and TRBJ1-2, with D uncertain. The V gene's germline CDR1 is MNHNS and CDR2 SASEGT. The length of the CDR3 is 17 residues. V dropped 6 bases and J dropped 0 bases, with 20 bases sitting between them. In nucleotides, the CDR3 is TGTGCCAGCAGCAGATCAGGAGGGCAGGCCTCTAACTATGGCTACACCTTC. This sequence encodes CASSRSGGQASNYGYTF.

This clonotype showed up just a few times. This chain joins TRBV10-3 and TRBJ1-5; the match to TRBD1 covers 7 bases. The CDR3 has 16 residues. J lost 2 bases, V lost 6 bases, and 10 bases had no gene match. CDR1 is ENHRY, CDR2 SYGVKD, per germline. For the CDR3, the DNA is TGTGCCATCAGCCCCAGGGGGGCAGGGGGCAATCAGCCCCAGCATTTT. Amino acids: CAISPRGAGGNQPQHF.

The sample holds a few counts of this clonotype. The CDR3 bases are TGTGCCAGCAGCCGGGGGCCCACAGGGTCCGGGGCCAACGTCCTGACTTTC. Encoded protein: CASSRGPTGSGANVLTF. This chain joins TRBV4-2 and TRBJ2-6; D is perhaps TRBD1 (6 bases). CDR1 and CDR2 (germline): LGHNA, YNFKEQ. This CDR3 contains 17 residues. Trimming took off 4 bases at V and 4 bases at J, with 17 bases between the two ends.

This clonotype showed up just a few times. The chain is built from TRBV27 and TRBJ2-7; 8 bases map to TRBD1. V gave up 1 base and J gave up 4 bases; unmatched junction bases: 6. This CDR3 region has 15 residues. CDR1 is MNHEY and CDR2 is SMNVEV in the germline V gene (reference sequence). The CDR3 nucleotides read TGTGCCAGCAGTTTATTGCAGGGGGCTGGGTACGAGCAGTACTTC. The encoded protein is CASSLLQGAGYEQYF.